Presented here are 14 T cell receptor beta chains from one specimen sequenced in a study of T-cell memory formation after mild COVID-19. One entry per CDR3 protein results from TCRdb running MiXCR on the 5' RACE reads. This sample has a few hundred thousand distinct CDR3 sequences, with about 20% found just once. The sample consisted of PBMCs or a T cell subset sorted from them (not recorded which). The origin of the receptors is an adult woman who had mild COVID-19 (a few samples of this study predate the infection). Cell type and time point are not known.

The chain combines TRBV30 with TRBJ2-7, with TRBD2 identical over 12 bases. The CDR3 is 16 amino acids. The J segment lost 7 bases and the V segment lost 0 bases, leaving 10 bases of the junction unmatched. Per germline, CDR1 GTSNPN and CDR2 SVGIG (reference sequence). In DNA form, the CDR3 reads TGTGCCTGGAGTGTACCTCCTAGCGGGGGGGCCCGGGAGCAGTACTTC. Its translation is CAWSVPPSGGAREQYF. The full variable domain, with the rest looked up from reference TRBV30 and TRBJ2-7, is SQTIHQWPATLVQPVGSPLSLECTVEGTSNPNLYWYRQAAGRGLQLLFYSVGIGQISSEVPQNLSASRPQDRQFILSSKKLLLSDSGFYLCAWSVPPSGGAREQYFGPGTRLTVT.

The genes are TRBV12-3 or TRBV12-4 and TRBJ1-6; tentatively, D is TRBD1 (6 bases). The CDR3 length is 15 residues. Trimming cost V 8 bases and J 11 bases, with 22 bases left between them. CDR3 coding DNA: TGTGCCAGCGTGTTGGGCGGGGGGCCATACACACCCCTCCACTTT. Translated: CASVLGGGPYTPLHF.

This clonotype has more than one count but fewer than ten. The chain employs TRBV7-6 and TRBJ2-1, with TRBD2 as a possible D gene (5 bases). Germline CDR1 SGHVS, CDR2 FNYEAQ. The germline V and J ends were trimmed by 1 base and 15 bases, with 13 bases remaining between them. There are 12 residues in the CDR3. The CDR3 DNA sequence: TGTGCCAGCAGCTTAGGGACTCAAAGGCGGTTCTTC. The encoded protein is CASSLGTQRRFF.

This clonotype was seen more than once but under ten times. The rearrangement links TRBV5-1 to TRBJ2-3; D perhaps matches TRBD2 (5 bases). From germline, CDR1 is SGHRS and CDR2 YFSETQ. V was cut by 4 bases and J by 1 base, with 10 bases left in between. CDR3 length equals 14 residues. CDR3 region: CASSRRFGTDTQYF. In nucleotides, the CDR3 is TGCGCCAGCAGCCGGAGGTTCGGCACAGATACGCAGTATTTT.

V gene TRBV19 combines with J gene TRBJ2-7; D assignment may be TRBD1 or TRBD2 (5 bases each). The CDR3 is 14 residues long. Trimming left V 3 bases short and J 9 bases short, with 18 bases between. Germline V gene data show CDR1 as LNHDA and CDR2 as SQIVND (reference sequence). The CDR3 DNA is TGTGCCAGTAGTATTGCAGCGGACCTGAGGGGGCAGTACTTC. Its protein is CASSIAADLRGQYF.

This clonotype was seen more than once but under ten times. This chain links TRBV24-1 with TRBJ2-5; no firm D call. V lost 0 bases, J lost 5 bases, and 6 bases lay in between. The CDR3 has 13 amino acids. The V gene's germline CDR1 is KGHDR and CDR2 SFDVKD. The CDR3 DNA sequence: TGTGCCACCAGTGATTTGTCCGGGGAGACCCAGTACTTC. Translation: CATSDLSGETQYF.

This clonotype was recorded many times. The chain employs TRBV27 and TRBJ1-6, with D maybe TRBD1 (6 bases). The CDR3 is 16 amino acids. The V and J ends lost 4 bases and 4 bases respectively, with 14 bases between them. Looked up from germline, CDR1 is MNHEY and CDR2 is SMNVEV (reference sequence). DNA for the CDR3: TGTGCCAGCAGTTCGGGACACGGGAGTTATAATTCACCCCTCCACTTT. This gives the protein CASSSGHGSYNSPLHF.

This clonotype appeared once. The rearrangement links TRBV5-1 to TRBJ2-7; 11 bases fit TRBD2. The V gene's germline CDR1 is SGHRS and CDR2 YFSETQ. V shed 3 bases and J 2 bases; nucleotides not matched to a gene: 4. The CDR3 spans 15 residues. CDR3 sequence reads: CASSSRGLAAYEQYF. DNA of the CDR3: TGCGCCAGCAGCTCACGGGGACTAGCGGCCTACGAGCAGTACTTC.

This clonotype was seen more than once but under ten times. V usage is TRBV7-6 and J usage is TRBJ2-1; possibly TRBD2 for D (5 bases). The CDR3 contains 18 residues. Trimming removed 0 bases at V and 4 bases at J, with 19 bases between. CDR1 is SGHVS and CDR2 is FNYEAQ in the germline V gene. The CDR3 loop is CASSLALPGLAPYNEQFF. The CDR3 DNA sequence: TGTGCCAGCAGCTTAGCGCTTCCGGGGTTGGCCCCTTACAATGAGCAGTTCTTC.

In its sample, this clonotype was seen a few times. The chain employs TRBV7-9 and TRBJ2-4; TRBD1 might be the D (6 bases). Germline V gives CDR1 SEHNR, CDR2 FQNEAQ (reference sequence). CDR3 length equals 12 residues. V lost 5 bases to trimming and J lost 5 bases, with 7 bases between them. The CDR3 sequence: CASSRTENIQYF. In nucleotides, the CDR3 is TGTGCCAGCAGCCGGACAGAAAACATTCAGTACTTC.

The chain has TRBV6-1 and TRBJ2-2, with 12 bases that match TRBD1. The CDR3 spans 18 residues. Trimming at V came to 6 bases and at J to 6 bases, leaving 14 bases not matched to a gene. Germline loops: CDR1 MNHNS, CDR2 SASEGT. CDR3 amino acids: CASRFSGTGGAGAGELFF. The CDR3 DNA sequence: TGTGCCAGCAGATTTTCCGGGACAGGGGGCGCTGGGGCCGGGGAGCTGTTTTTT.

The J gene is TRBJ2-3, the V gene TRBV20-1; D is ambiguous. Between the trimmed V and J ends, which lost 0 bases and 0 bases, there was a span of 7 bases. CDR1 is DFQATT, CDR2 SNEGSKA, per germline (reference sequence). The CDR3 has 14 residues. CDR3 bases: TGCAGTGCTAGAGATACGGAGAGCACAGATACGCAGTATTTT. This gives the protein CSARDTESTDTQYF.

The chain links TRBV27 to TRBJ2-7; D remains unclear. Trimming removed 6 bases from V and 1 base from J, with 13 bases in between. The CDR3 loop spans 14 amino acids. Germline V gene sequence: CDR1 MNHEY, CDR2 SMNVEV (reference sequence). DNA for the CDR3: TGTGCCAGCAGCCCCGGGTGGCTATCCTACGAGCAGTACTTC. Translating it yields CASSPGWLSYEQYF.

The CDR3 sequence is CASSPGQSSSGANVLTF. The CDR3 nucleotides read TGCGCCAGCAGTCCGGGACAGTCTAGCTCTGGGGCCAACGTCCTGACTTTC. The chain links TRBV5-1 to TRBJ2-6, with 7 bases matching TRBD1. The CDR3 is made up of 17 amino acids. Looked up from germline, CDR1 is SGHRS and CDR2 is YFSETQ. The V and J ends lost 5 bases and 0 bases, in that order; junction bases with no gene match: 8.